A selection of T cell receptor beta chains follows, all from one sample in a study of cytomegalovirus exposure and HLA in healthy donors. Profiling relied on immunoSEQ multiplex PCR, and the TCRdb table lists in-frame clones only, not all of them. The sample lists around 120,000 clones, 63% occurring once. Input material: PBMCs. The receptors shown here come from a man in his forties in good health and CMV-seropositive. The CDR3 runs from the conserved cysteine through the conserved F or W. D genes are given only for firm matches.

d_call v_call cdr3_aa
TRBD1 TRBV5-1 CASSVGTGYSGNTIYF
TRBD1 TRBV5-1 CASSRTGGDDEQYF
- TRBV5-1 CASSYGQGQETQYF
- TRBV5-1 CASTGVSTEAFF
TRBD2 TRBV9 CASSVVGGEQYF
- TRBV4-1 CASSLGAEAFF
TRBD1 TRBV7-9 CASSLSRGPLLNTEAFF
- TRBV5-4 CASSLGGDGSYNEQFF
- TRBV9 CASSVLGSYNEQFF
TRBD1 TRBV5-6 CASSGGTGDVGELFF
- TRBV5-6 CASSLADGGDTGELFF
- TRBV5-6 CASSFLYEITQYF
TRBD1 TRBV5-4 CASSVQGAQTEAFF
TRBD1 TRBV7-9 CASSLVTGGAEQYF
- TRBV5-1 CASSLVAGGSGNTIYF
- TRBV2 CASTLDGNNEKLFF
TRBD1 TRBV7-3 CASTEGTGLYEQYF
TRBD2 TRBV5-1 CASSLLPGGRSGDTQYF
- TRBV28 CAGSGYYGYTF
- TRBV27 CASRTSRTYEQYF
- TRBV4-2 CASSQPSTDTQYF
- TRBV7-3 CASSSLPGTQETQYF
- TRBV4-1 CASSQSHAVIAKNIQYF
TRBD1 TRBV4-1 CASRWDDRGDNQPQHF
- TRBV15 CATSLQAGETQYF
- TRBV5-8 CASSPQGNYEQYF
TRBD2 TRBV11-3 CASSLGRGYNEQFF
TRBD2 TRBV7-8 CASSLQSGRLSYEQCF
- TRBV6-6 CASSYPSGQPQHF
- TRBV7-3 CASSLSSGSTDTQYF
TRBD2 TRBV29-1 CSVQAGGDIQYF
TRBD1 TRBV4-3 CASSQGQGAVYNSPLHF
TRBD2 TRBV7-9 CASSWGTSGGTDTQYF
- TRBV7-2 CASSLVAGSYNEQFF
- TRBV30 CAWSRQGGQPQHF
TRBD1 TRBV7-3 CASSQGGTGYSPLHF
- TRBV27 CASSFGPFLNTEAFF
TRBD2 TRBV7-9 CASSLGSSGVRGTNYEQYF
TRBD1 TRBV10-3 CAISDQQGVQPQHF
- TRBV6-5 CASSSIGHDQPQHF
TRBD1 TRBV12-5 CASGFETGAETQYF
- TRBV10-3 CAISGSSGNTIYF
TRBD2 TRBV10-3 CAISPGLAGGKETQYF
TRBD2 TRBV28 CASSPRTSGGYYEQYF
TRBD2 TRBV11-2 CASTLGGSGGEQYF
TRBD1 TRBV15 CATSRERGQGYEQYF
- TRBV10-3 CAISRQENTEAFF
TRBD2 TRBV10-3 CAIRTSGEETQYF
- TRBV4-1 CASSQPTGTEAFF